This TCR beta chain is from a study of prognosis after radiotherapy for stage I lung cancer. Study at large: Alongside stereotactic body radiotherapy, concurrent therapy was given to no patient.

All patients showed node-negative disease on CT and PET/CT and lacked prior chemotherapy, radiotherapy or other malignancies. Investigators drew around 6 milliliters of peripheral blood at each of two time points. Starting from genomic DNA, TCR beta CDR3 was amplified through two-round multiplex PCR. Round-one PCR had primers specific to each TRBV and TRBJ gene. TCRdb redid the calling of the multiplex PCR reads with MiXCR, one entry per CDR3 protein. The sample yields about 30,000 distinct CDR3 sequences, less than 40% seen once. On this clonotype itself: Its antigen is still unknown.

The study's findings and limits: Before stereotactic body radiation therapy the median unique TCR clone count was roughly 9,200, and afterwards it fell to some 6,900.

The CDR3 covers 17 residues. CDR1 is MNHEY, CDR2 SVGAGI, per germline. V shed 0 bases, J shed 4 bases, and the junction held 7 bases outside the gene matches. The TCR originated in a donor aged 50 or older with non-small cell lung cancer. The rearrangement links TRBV6-5 to TRBJ2-1, with TRBD2 matching 9 bases. The specimen was PBMCs, collected before or after stereotactic body radiation therapy (not recorded which). The CDR3 sequence is CASSYSSPSGIYNEQFF. As DNA, the CDR3 is TGTGCCAGCAGTTACTCGTCCCCTAGCGGGATTTACAATGAGCAGTTCTTC.